These 25 T cell receptor beta chains were sequenced from one sample in a study of glioma-infiltrating T cells (TCRdb year 2016). Instrument used: Illumina MiSeq. TCR alpha and beta CDR3 regions were amplified with the iRepertoire nested amplicon-rescue multiplex PCR (arm-PCR) platform from RNA. TCRdb ran its own pipeline on the public reads, namely fastp trimming at Q25 and MiXCR clone calling, and kept in-frame beta chains. Under each unique CDR3 protein, matching rows form one entry showing the most common genes and DNA. This sample comprises fewer than 500,000 distinct CDR3 sequences, less than 50% of them detected only once. The biggest ten clones account for around 12% of the sample. Sequencing was performed on glioma tissue, nonneoplastic brain tissue, or PBMCs (not recorded which). Receptors originate from a human donor with low-grade glioma or glioblastoma, undergoing nonglioma brain surgery, or in good health (not recorded which).

This clonotype was seen a few times. This chain connects TRBV20-1 to TRBJ1-3, with 8 bases aligning to TRBD1. Germline CDR1 reads DFQATT; CDR2 reads SNEGSKA (reference sequence). Losses at the gene ends were 5 bases for V and 8 bases for J; bases not matched to a gene: 11. The CDR3 covers 14 residues. CDR3 in DNA: TGCAGTGCTCCCCTACAGGGGGGTAGGGACACCATATATTTT. The encoded protein is CSAPLQGGRDTIYF.

This rearrangement joins TRBV24-1 to TRBJ2-7; 9 positions agree with TRBD1. This CDR3 is built from 14 residues. In germline, CDR1 is KGHDR, CDR2 SFDVKD. V dropped 3 bases and J dropped 5; count of bases not matched to a gene: 4. CDR3 sequence reads: CATSDGGQGNEQYF. DNA for the CDR3: TGTGCCACCAGTGATGGAGGACAGGGGAACGAGCAGTACTTC.

The rearrangement links TRBV4-3 to TRBJ2-7; TRBD2 might be the D (6 bases). The germline V gene encodes CDR1 LGHNA and CDR2 YSLEER. Trimming took 3 bases from V and 3 from J, leaving 12 bases between them. The CDR3 consists of 14 residues. DNA for the CDR3: TGCGCCAGCAGCCAGGGGAGGTTTAACTACGAGCAGTACTTC. It encodes CASSQGRFNYEQYF.

CDR3 in amino acids: CASSQGDYHYEQYF. In DNA form, the CDR3 reads TGCGCCAGCAGCCAAGGCGACTACCACTACGAGCAGTACTTC. J is TRBJ2-7 and V is TRBV4-1; tentative D call: TRBD2 (5 bases). This CDR3 spans 14 amino acids. Germline V CDR1 and CDR2: MGHRA, YSYEKL. V lost 1 base and J 3 bases, leaving 10 bases between the germline ends.

Regarding this clonotype: Its ends do not fully match the called genes, so a read error is possible. The chain couples TRBV27 to TRBJ2-2; 11 nucleotides line up with TRBD2. Germline V lookup: CDR1 MNHEY, CDR2 SMNVEV (reference sequence). This CDR3 comprises 15 residues. This CDR3 is CASGFRGLAAGELFF. The CDR3, as DNA: TGTGCCAGCGGTTTCCGGGGACTAGCGGCCGGGGAGCTGTTTTTT.

On this clonotype itself: A single base separates this from a much larger clone, so it may be a read error. The genes are TRBV6-5 and TRBJ2-1; 8 bases are a match to TRBD2. Germline V gene sequence: CDR1 MNHEY, CDR2 SVGAGI. The length of the CDR3 is 13 residues. CDR3 nucleotides: TGTGCCAGCAGGTCTAGCGGGTACAATGAGCAGCTCTTC. This translates into CASRSSGYNEQLF.

This clonotype was seen at least ten times. This chain links TRBV20-1 with TRBJ2-1, with TRBD1 as a possible D gene (5 bases). Per germline, CDR1 DFQATT and CDR2 SNEGSKA (reference sequence). This CDR3 contains 11 residues. The V end was cut by 4 bases, the J end by 9 bases, with 10 bases between. CDR3 sequence (DNA): TGCAGTGCTATGACAGCGCCTGAGCAGTTCTTC. Its translation: CSAMTAPEQFF.

This chain uses TRBV12-3 or TRBV12-4 with TRBJ1-2; TRBD1 is a possible D gene (5 bases). The CDR3 loop spans 13 amino acids. Trimming cost V 6 bases and J 5 bases, with 13 bases left between them. CDR3 region: CASRLDGGYGYTF. CDR3 in DNA: TGTGCCAGCAGACTCGATGGGGGGTATGGCTACACCTTC.

This clonotype occurred a few times. The V call is TRBV5-4, the J call TRBJ2-1; 11 bases map to TRBD2. V trimming: 4 bases; J trimming: 3 bases; junction bases outside the gene matches: 6. Germline loops: CDR1 SGHNT, CDR2 YYREEE (reference sequence). The CDR3 spans 16 residues. CDR3: CASSGPGLADYNEQFF. The CDR3, as DNA: TGTGCCAGCAGCGGTCCGGGACTAGCGGACTACAATGAGCAGTTCTTC. Using reference TRBV5-4 and TRBJ2-1 for the parts outside the CDR3, the full variable domain is ETGVTQSPTHLIKTRGQQVTLRCSSQSGHNTVSWYQQALGQGPQFIFQYYREEENGRGNFPPRFSGLQFPNYSSELNVNALELDDSALYLCASSGPGLADYNEQFFGPGTRLTVL.

The genes are TRBV20-1 and TRBJ2-7; possibly TRBD2 for D (6 bases). CDR1 and CDR2 (germline): DFQATT, SNEGSKA (reference sequence). The CDR3 length is 13 residues. Between the trimmed V and J ends, which lost 7 bases and 3 bases, there was a span of 16 bases. The CDR3 protein is CSGAASAFYEQYF. The CDR3, as DNA: TGCAGTGGAGCGGCTAGCGCTTTCTACGAGCAGTACTTC.

This clonotype was observed a handful of times. The V call is TRBV19, the J call TRBJ1-1; D ambiguous. CDR1 is LNHDA, CDR2 SQIVND, per germline (reference sequence). This CDR3 has 15 amino acids. V lost 8 bases to trimming and J lost 0 bases, with 16 bases between them. CDR3 residues: CASLDGSVMNTEAFF. CDR3 in DNA: TGTGCCAGTCTCGATGGGTCAGTGATGAACACTGAAGCTTTCTTT.

On this clonotype: Germline and junction disagree at one end, which may indicate a read error. This chain links TRBV7-2 with TRBJ2-7; 12 bases agree with TRBD2. This CDR3 is 18 amino acids long. The germline gives CDR1 SGHTA, CDR2 FQGNSA. CDR3 sequence reads: CASTVGVGVGTSGYEQYF. CDR3 in DNA: TGCGCCAGCACAGTGGGCGTGGGTGTCGGGACTAGCGGGTACGAGCAGTACTTC.

In this sample, this clonotype turned up a few times. The chain carries TRBV10-3 and TRBJ1-5; D unresolved. The germline gives CDR1 ENHRY, CDR2 SYGVKD. This CDR3 spans 13 amino acids. Trimming shortened V by 7 bases and J by 3 bases, and 10 bases separated the two germline ends. CDR3 sequence: CAITAGNNQPQHF. The CDR3, as DNA: TGTGCCATCACAGCTGGGAACAATCAGCCCCAGCATTTT.

This clonotype was counted many times. The V gene is TRBV4-3, the J gene TRBJ1-2, with D possibly being TRBD1 (6 bases). V was trimmed by 3 bases and J by 8 bases, leaving 22 bases between them. The CDR3 loop spans 16 amino acids. CDR1 is LGHNA, CDR2 YSLEER, per germline. The CDR3 here is CASSHPSAAQGGGYTF. Written as DNA, the CDR3 is TGCGCCAGCAGCCACCCCTCGGCGGCACAGGGAGGCGGCTACACCTTC.

V usage is TRBV20-1 and J usage is TRBJ2-7, with a tentative D call TRBD2 (6 bases). Germline CDR1 reads DFQATT; CDR2 reads SNEGSKA (reference sequence). Trimming left V 5 bases short and J 0 bases short, with 17 bases between. This CDR3 has 15 residues. The CDR3 DNA follows: TGCAGTGCTGCAAATCCGGGGAGGAGCTCCTACGAGCAGTACTTC. Encoded protein: CSAANPGRSSYEQYF.

Details on this clonotype: A much larger clone differs from this one at a single base, so this may be a read error. The chain has TRBV20-1 and TRBJ1-2, with D possibly matching TRBD1 (5 bases). CDR1 is DFQATT, CDR2 SNEGSKA, per germline (reference sequence). This CDR3 spans 13 amino acids. The CDR3 sequence is CGAGGVGVGDYTF. As DNA, the CDR3 is TGCGGTGCGGGAGGAGTAGGGGTCGGGGACTACACCTTC.

This clonotype appeared once. This could be a read error, since a much larger clone is one nucleotide away. V and J are TRBV20-1 and TRBJ2-1; TRBD2 matches at 12 bases. The germline V gene has CDR1 DFQATT and CDR2 SNEGSKA (reference sequence). This CDR3 has 15 residues. V lost 4 bases and J lost 11; bases outside the gene matches: 12. The CDR3 nucleotides are TGCAGTGCTACCAGGACTAGCGGGAAGATTGATAAGCAGTTCTTC. Protein: CSATRTSGKIDKQFF.

This clonotype was seen a handful of times. The rearrangement joins TRBV7-3 to TRBJ2-5; possible D gene TRBD2, 6 bases. In germline, CDR1 is SGHTA, CDR2 FQGTGA. Trimming took 5 bases from V and 4 from J, leaving 14 bases between them. This CDR3 comprises 14 residues. The CDR3 sequence: CASSPVGRRETQYF. The DNA for the CDR3 is TGTGCCAGCAGCCCCGTTGGGAGGAGAGAGACCCAGTACTTC.

V and J are TRBV7-2 and TRBJ2-1; D ambiguous. Trimming shortened V by 5 bases and J by 9 bases, and 11 bases separated the two germline ends. Germline V gene data show CDR1 as SGHTA and CDR2 as FQGNSA. This CDR3 has 12 amino acids. As DNA, the CDR3 is TGTGCCAGCAGCCCAGATCTTGTTGAGCAGTTCTTC. Translation: CASSPDLVEQFF.

As regards this clonotype: The junction differs from germline at one of its ends, possibly a read error. V is TRBV10-2 and J is TRBJ2-7, with D maybe TRBD1 (6 bases). Per the germline V gene, CDR1 is WSHSY and CDR2 is SAAADI. CDR3 length: 14 residues. CDR3 loop: CATRARGDAYEQYF. In DNA form, the CDR3 reads TGTGCCACCAGGGCCAGGGGAGACGCCTACGAGCAGTACTTC.

About this clonotype: A much more abundant neighbour one base away suggests this may be a read error. V gene TRBV28 combines with J gene TRBJ1-5; possible D gene TRBD1, 6 bases. Germline loops: CDR1 MDHEN, CDR2 SYDVKM. The CDR3 spans 14 residues. The CDR3: CSSSLPGEGQPQHF. The CDR3 region has the DNA TGTTCCAGCAGTTTACCAGGGGAGGGTCAGCCCCAGCATTTT.

This clonotype was counted ten times or more. This chain connects TRBV6-1 to TRBJ2-7, with 7 bases matching TRBD2. The CDR3 sequence is 16 residues long. The germline gives CDR1 MNHNS, CDR2 SASEGT. V was pared by 2 bases and J by 3 bases, with 10 bases of the junction left unmatched. The CDR3 spells CASSEKGGSLGYEQYF. Here the CDR3 DNA reads TGTGCCAGCAGTGAAAAGGGCGGGAGTTTGGGCTACGAGCAGTACTTC.

This clonotype appeared a few times. The V call is TRBV20-1, the J call TRBJ2-7, with 7 bases that match TRBD2. Per the germline V gene, CDR1 is DFQATT and CDR2 is SNEGSKA (reference sequence). The CDR3 is 16 amino acids. V gave up 0 bases and J gave up 2 bases; unmatched junction bases: 10. For the CDR3, the DNA is TGCAGTGCTAGAGACCCCCCGAGACTAGCCCCCTACGAGCAGTACTTC. Translated, it gives CSARDPPRLAPYEQYF.

This clonotype came up once. The rearrangement uses TRBV14 and TRBJ2-7, with TRBD2 as a possible D gene (6 bases). Germline V gene lookup returns CDR1 SGHDN and CDR2 FVKESK. V was shortened by 2 bases and J by 3 bases, with 17 bases between the two germline ends. The CDR3 covers 16 residues. As DNA, the CDR3 is TGTGCCAGCAGCCAATCCCCGGGGGACCGGATCTACGAGCAGTACTTC. It specifies CASSQSPGDRIYEQYF.

The V call is TRBV6-1, the J call TRBJ2-2; possibly TRBD2 for D (5 bases). Trimming took 5 bases from V and 1 from J, leaving 8 bases between them. The CDR3 runs to 14 residues. The germline gives CDR1 MNHNS, CDR2 SASEGT. For the CDR3, the DNA is TGTGCCAGCAGTTTCGGGAAGAACACCGGGGAGCTGTTTTTT. Translated, it gives CASSFGKNTGELFF.